This T cell receptor (beta chain) was sequenced during a study of Graves' ophthalmopathy and Graves' hyperthyroidism (dated by TCRdb to 2016 to 2019). Study-wide context: Peripheral blood was collected at initial diagnosis, prior to any treatment. After sampling, hyperthyroidism patients received methimazole starting at 30 mg daily, and ophthalmopathy patients received high-dose intravenous methylprednisolone. A discovery set of 90 to 100 patients (roughly 43 ophthalmopathy, 55 to 60 stable hyperthyroidism) was enrolled to explore V-J signatures distinguishing ophthalmopathy from hyperthyroidism. To tell Graves' ophthalmopathy apart from Graves' hyperthyroidism, and to predict which patients would progress to ophthalmopathy, the study relied on TCR beta repertoire signatures. In total, 135 blood samples were TCR-sequenced: some 40 ophthalmopathy, approximately 75 hyperthyroidism and roughly 17 hyperthyroidism-to-ophthalmopathy patients. T-cell repertoires of thyroid tissue and blood were compared in five or six hyperthyroidism patients. An independent validation cohort was composed of fewer than 20 hyperthyroidism patients and 15 to 17 patients who later progressed from hyperthyroidism to ophthalmopathy.

Both ends counted, the CDR3 spans 17 residues. The kept DNA is CDR3 alone, 51 bases in frame from the first base. As encoded in the germline V gene (reference sequence), CDR1 is SEHNR while CDR2 is FQNEAQ. The V end gives up 5 bases and the J end 6 bases, leaving 16 bases in the junction not matched to a gene. TCR beta CDR3 regions were amplified from RNA transcripts for repertoire sequencing. HTBI primers and the Qiagen OneStep RT-PCR kit were used in a first-round RT-PCR, which was followed by a second-round multiplex PCR, size selection and purification. The libraries underwent paired-end sequencing with 100 bp reads on an Illumina HiSeq2000. Per the authors' processing: Reads were processed with SOAPnuke, discarding reads with adapters, uncalled bases, mean Phred below 15, or no exact constant-primer or identifier match. High-quality paired reads were merged with COPE v1.2.5. Each unique nucleotide sequence was treated as a clonotype, and MiTCR v1.1 was used to align the clonotypes to the IMGT TRB V, D and J references. Only V-J combinations with frequency above 0.0001 were analysed, covering 99% to 99.2% of repertoires. For each V-J combination, a TCR clonal expansion and chaos score was defined as F50 clonal expansion divided by the chaos observed in the TCRdist matrix. Welch's t-statistics and random forest were used to reduce the features to some 13 V-J combinations, which were then used as input to a naive Bayes classifier. Thyroid-blood repertoire similarity was quantified with the Morisita-Horn index. TCRdb ran its own pipeline on the public reads, namely fastp trimming at Q25 and MiXCR clone calling, and kept in-frame beta chains. Here each entry gathers all rows of one CDR3 protein and keeps the most common genes and DNA. The V and J calls here are based on TCRdb, not the publication. Counted in this sample were 650,000 to 800,000 distinct CDR3 sequences; about 40% of them appeared once. The leading ten clones occupy over 2.5% of the sample.

Concerning this clonotype itself: This clone's antigen is unknown. Given the absence of the conserved phenylalanine or tryptophan at the CDR3 end, a read error is likely.

The paper's findings and limits, for the study overall: Sample size was not predetermined statistically, and investigators were not blinded to group allocation. In validation, the model predicted ophthalmopathy progression with about 70% sensitivity and about 73% specificity; fewer than 15 predicted patients were CT-confirmed with GO in a median of approximately 6.2 months. In cross-validation, the 13-signature model distinguished ophthalmopathy from stable hyperthyroidism with just over 85% sensitivity and 81% to 83% specificity, and in the test set the corresponding values were approximately 80% and 68%. Most expanded thyroid clonotypes with frequency above 0.001 were also detected in blood, suggesting blood repertoires may reflect the thyroid immune response.

Ophthalmopathy patients had moderately to severely active disease, Clinical Activity Score of at least 3, NOSPECS grade of at least 4, and disease duration under 3 months. Anyone with other autoimmune diseases, uncontrolled infections, pregnancy or lactation was excluded from the study. Diagnosis was based on clinical symptoms, serum thyroxine, TRAb, thyroid ultrasound and orbital computed tomography. Ficoll-Paque density gradient centrifugation was used to isolate PBMCs from approximately 10 ml of fresh peripheral blood. Total RNA was extracted with Trizol reagent and quality-checked on an Agilent 2100 Bioanalyzer.

The sequencing sample was made of peripheral blood. Recombination joined TRBV7-9 with TRBJ2-7, and TRBD2 matches 10 of the central bases. This clonotype originated in an adult man with Graves' ophthalmopathy. Here is the DNA: TGTGCCAGCAGCCAAGATCGAACTAGCGGGGACGGTTTCGAGCAGTACTGC. Its protein product is CASSQDRTSGDGFEQYC.